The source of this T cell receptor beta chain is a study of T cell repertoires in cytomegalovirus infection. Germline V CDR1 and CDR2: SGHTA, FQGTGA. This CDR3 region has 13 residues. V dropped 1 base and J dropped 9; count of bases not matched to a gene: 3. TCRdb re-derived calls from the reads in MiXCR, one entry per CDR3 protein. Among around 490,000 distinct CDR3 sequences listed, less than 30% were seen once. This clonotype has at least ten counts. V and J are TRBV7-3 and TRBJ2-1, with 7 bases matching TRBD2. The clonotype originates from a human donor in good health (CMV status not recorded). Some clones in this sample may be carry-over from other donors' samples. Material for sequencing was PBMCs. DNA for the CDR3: TGTGCCAGCAGCTTAAGCGGGAGTACTGAGCAGTTCTTC. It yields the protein CASSLSGSTEQFF.